This record covers a single TCR beta chain. Its antigen is currently unknown. RNA transcripts gave rise to amplified TCR beta CDR3 regions. The HTBI set primed first-round TCR CDR3 RT-PCR. From the multiplex PCR reads, TCRdb called clonotypes with MiXCR, one entry per CDR3 protein. The sample records approximately 740,000 distinct CDR3 sequences, around 15% being singletons. The data were taken from a study of T cells in Graves' hyperthyroidism and ophthalmopathy. Turning to the study itself: Peripheral blood was obtained at initial diagnosis, preceding any treatment.

The study excluded patients with uncontrolled infection, other autoimmune disease, pregnancy or lactation. Points from the study as a whole: The model anticipated ophthalmopathy a median around 6 months pre-onset. Most thyroid clonotypes expanded above 0.001 were also detected in blood.

The germline V gene encodes CDR1 MNHEY and CDR2 SMNVEV (reference sequence). CDR3 length: 15 residues. Losses at the gene ends were 6 bases for V and 1 base for J; bases not matched to a gene: 4. This TCR came from a woman aged 18-35 years with Graves' hyperthyroidism. The material sequenced was blood. The chain employs TRBV27 and TRBJ2-4; TRBD2 matches at 9 bases. CDR3 loop: CASRVAGEAKNIQYF. For the CDR3, the DNA is TGTGCCAGCAGAGTAGCGGGAGAGGCCAAAAACATTCAGTACTTC.